Shown below are 13 T cell receptor beta chains from a single sample sequenced in a study of regulatory T cells in long-lasting Graves disease. The time point here: newly diagnosed GD, antithyroid drugs for less than 3 months. Making the TCR library involved RNA that had been extracted from PBMCs. Researchers made TCR beta libraries by using iRepertoire HTBI primers and running Arm-PCR on CDR3 regions. TCRdb reprocessed the multiplex PCR reads via MiXCR and lists one record per CDR3 protein. This repertoire shows approximately 210,000 distinct CDR3 sequences, about 16% found once; its top ten account for over 20%. The sample was peripheral blood mononuclear cells (PBMCs), taken at new diagnosis, from a patient treated with antithyroid drugs. The receptor source for this set is a female donor with Graves disease.

This clonotype was counted a few times. The chain employs TRBV5-1 and TRBJ2-7; 12 bases are a match to TRBD1. This CDR3 is built from 16 residues. Trimming cost V 4 bases and J 7 bases; bases outside gene matches: 12. The germline gives CDR1 SGHRS, CDR2 YFSETQ. The CDR3 reads CASSTIPGQGAGEQYF. Here the CDR3 DNA reads TGCGCCAGCAGCACCATACCGGGACAGGGGGCTGGTGAGCAGTACTTC.

As to this clonotype: The junction and the germline gene differ at one end; a read error may be behind it. The chain joins TRBV5-1 to TRBJ2-1; the D is unclear. The CDR3 runs 17 residues. Germline V lookup: CDR1 SGHRS, CDR2 YFSETQ. CDR3 coding DNA: TGTGCCAGCAGTGTCCTGCGAGACCATCGCTCCTACAATGAGCAGTTCTTC. Translating gives CASSVLRDHRSYNEQFF.

This clonotype was counted many times. The genes are TRBV29-1 and TRBJ2-1; TRBD2 matches 14 bases. Germline V CDR1 and CDR2: SQVTM, ANQGSEA. This CDR3 comprises 16 residues. V gave up 6 bases and J gave up 4 bases; unmatched junction bases: 8. The CDR3 here is CSVPGTSGSMYNEQFF. DNA for the CDR3: TGCAGCGTGCCGGGGACTAGCGGGAGTATGTACAATGAGCAGTTCTTC.

The table lists this clonotype with many counts. The rearrangement uses TRBV27 and TRBJ2-7, with TRBD2 matching over 11 bases. The CDR3 runs 15 residues. Germline trimming cut 7 bases from V and 0 bases from J; bases unmatched to any gene: 5. CDR1 is MNHEY and CDR2 is SMNVEV in the germline V gene (reference sequence). The CDR3 DNA reads TGTGCCAGCAAACGACTAGCGGGACGCTCCTACGAGCAGTACTTC. This gives the protein CASKRLAGRSYEQYF.

This clonotype came up many times. The gene calls are TRBV6-2 or TRBV6-3 and TRBJ2-7; possible D gene TRBD2, 5 bases. V lost 5 bases and J lost 7, with 12 bases in between. The CDR3 is 12 residues long. Germline CDR1 reads MNHEY; CDR2 reads SVGEGT. CDR3 in DNA: TGTGCCAGCAGTAGAGGGATTGGGGAGCAGTACTTC. Translating it yields CASSRGIGEQYF.

This clonotype was seen at least ten times. The V call is TRBV6-1, the J call TRBJ2-7, with D hard to call. V lost 9 bases and J lost 6, with 18 bases in between. There are 13 residues in the CDR3. Germline CDR1 reads MNHNS; CDR2 reads SASEGT. This CDR3 is CASWTFGRSEQYF. CDR3 DNA sequence: TGTGCCAGTTGGACGTTCGGTCGGTCCGAGCAGTACTTC.

In this sample, this clonotype turned up many times. The J gene is TRBJ1-1, the V gene TRBV3-1, with D perhaps TRBD1 (5 bases). Trimming took off 1 base at V and 7 bases at J, with 10 bases between the two ends. Looked up from germline, CDR1 is LGHDT and CDR2 is YNNKEL (reference sequence). The CDR3 has 13 amino acids. The CDR3 DNA reads TGTGCCAGCAGCCAAGGGAGGGGAGGTGAAGCTTTCTTT. Translation: CASSQGRGGEAFF.

This clonotype showed up many times. The chain links TRBV7-2 to TRBJ2-7, with 7 bases lining up with TRBD2. J gave up 5 bases and V 2 bases, and 6 bases lay outside the gene matches. The CDR3 loop spans 14 amino acids. The germline V gene has CDR1 SGHTA and CDR2 FQGNSA. The CDR3, as DNA: TGTGCCAGCAGCTTACGGCGGGAGATCCACGAGCAGTACTTC. Translation: CASSLRREIHEQYF.

CDR3 loop: CSARGGDTQYF. The CDR3 bases are TGCAGCGCCCGGGGGGGGGATACGCAGTATTTT. The chain joins TRBV29-1 to TRBJ2-3; 8 positions agree with TRBD2. Germline V gene data show CDR1 as SQVTM and CDR2 as ANQGSEA. The CDR3 loop spans 11 amino acids. The V gene end was trimmed by 7 bases and the J gene end by 6 bases; junction bases not matched to a gene: 3.

This clonotype was recorded many times. The rearrangement joins TRBV11-3 to TRBJ2-3, with D unclear. The CDR3 has 15 residues. Germline V gene lookup returns CDR1 SGHNT and CDR2 YENEEA. The ends were cut back, 0 bases at V and 2 bases at J, with 9 bases in the middle. The CDR3 region has the DNA TGTGCCAGCAGCTTAGACCCACTGTTCACAGATACGCAGTATTTT. Residues: CASSLDPLFTDTQYF. Drawing the rest from reference TRBV11-3 and TRBJ2-3, the complete variable domain is EAGVVQSPRYKIIEKKQPVAFWCNPISGHNTLYWYLQNLGQGPELLIRYENEEAVDDSQLPKDRFSAERLKGVDSTLKIQPAELGDSAVYLCASSLDPLFTDTQYFGPGTRLTVL.

This clonotype occurred many times. The chain joins TRBV15 to TRBJ2-7; 9 bases match TRBD1. Germline V gives CDR1 LNHNV, CDR2 YYDKDF (reference sequence). J was trimmed by 4 bases and V by 4 bases; bases with no gene match: 5. This CDR3 has 14 residues. The CDR3 DNA follows: TGTGCCACCAGCACCGGGACAGGGTATTACGAGCAGTACTTC. Residues: CATSTGTGYYEQYF.

This chain joins TRBV3-1 and TRBJ2-3; the match to TRBD1 covers 7 bases. Trimming at V came to 5 bases and at J to 0 bases, leaving 5 bases not matched to a gene. The CDR3 spans 15 residues. The V gene's germline CDR1 is LGHDT and CDR2 YNNKEL (reference sequence). CDR3: CASSVGQPSTDTQYF. CDR3 DNA: TGTGCCAGCAGCGTGGGACAGCCCAGCACAGATACGCAGTATTTT.

This clonotype was observed a handful of times. The chain joins TRBV19 to TRBJ2-7; 8 nucleotides line up with TRBD2. Per germline, CDR1 LNHDA and CDR2 SQIVND (reference sequence). This CDR3 is 15 amino acids long. After removal of 4 bases from V and 2 bases from J, the junction contained 7 bases not matched to a gene. The CDR3 spells CASSSSGTRAYEQYF. In nucleotides, the CDR3 is TGTGCCAGTAGTAGTTCCGGGACTAGAGCCTACGAGCAGTACTTC.